One TCR beta chain is described in this entry. Its antigen is undetermined. Here immunoSEQ multiplex PCR was the method, and the copy in TCRdb shows in-frame clones only, minus some. Of over 45,000 clones listed, roughly 80% are singletons. V was cut by 7 bases and J by 2 bases, with 11 bases left in between. The germline V gene encodes CDR1 MDHEN and CDR2 SYDVKM. CDR3 length equals 13 residues. This sample was taken from a study of T cell responses to AZD1222 COVID-19 vaccine. Study-wide findings and caveats: Reports say nearly half of spike-specific TCRs go after unmutated variant regions. Repertoire sampling was restricted to post-peak T cell response timepoints.

The V call is TRBV28, the J call TRBJ1-2; no definite D call. This specimen consisted of peripheral blood, obtained on day 0 of AZD1222 vaccination. The clonotype comes from an adult in good health. The CDR3 nucleotides are TGTGCCAGCACCCTCGCGGCGAACTATGGCTACACCTTC. Its translation: CASTLAANYGYTF.